The entry below describes one TCR beta chain. The junction differs from germline at one of its ends, possibly a read error. The data were produced by immunoSEQ multiplex PCR, yet TCRdb's version contains in-frame clones alone and is incomplete. The sample includes 250,000 or so clones, around nine tenths of them seen just once. The CDR3 runs to 12 residues. Germline CDR1 and CDR2: MNHEY and SVGAGI. This sample was taken from a study of blood T cell repertoires in COVID-19. The receptor comes from a woman aged 18-30 years who had recovered from COVID-19. Material: PBMCs or T cells enriched from blood (not recorded which). The V call is TRBV6-5, the J call TRBJ1-4, with D perhaps matching TRBD1 (5 bases). The CDR3 DNA reads TGTGCCAGCGACTCCCCTCCCGGGACTTCAGACTTT. This sequence encodes CASDSPPGTSDF.